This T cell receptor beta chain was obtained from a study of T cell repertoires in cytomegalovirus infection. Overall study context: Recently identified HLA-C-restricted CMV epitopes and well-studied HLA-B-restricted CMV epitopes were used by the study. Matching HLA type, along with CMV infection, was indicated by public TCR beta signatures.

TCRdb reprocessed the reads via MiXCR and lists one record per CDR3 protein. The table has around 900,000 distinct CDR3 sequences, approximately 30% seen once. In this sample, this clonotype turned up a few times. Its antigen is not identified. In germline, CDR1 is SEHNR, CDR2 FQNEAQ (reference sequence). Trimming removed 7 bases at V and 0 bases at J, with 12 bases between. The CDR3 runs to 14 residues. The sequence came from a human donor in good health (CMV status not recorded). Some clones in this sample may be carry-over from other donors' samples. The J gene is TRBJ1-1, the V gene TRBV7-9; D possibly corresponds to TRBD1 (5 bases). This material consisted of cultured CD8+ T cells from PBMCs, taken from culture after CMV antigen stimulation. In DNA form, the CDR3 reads TGTGCCAGCACCTCGACAGAGTTGAACACTGAAGCTTTCTTT. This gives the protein CASTSTELNTEAFF.